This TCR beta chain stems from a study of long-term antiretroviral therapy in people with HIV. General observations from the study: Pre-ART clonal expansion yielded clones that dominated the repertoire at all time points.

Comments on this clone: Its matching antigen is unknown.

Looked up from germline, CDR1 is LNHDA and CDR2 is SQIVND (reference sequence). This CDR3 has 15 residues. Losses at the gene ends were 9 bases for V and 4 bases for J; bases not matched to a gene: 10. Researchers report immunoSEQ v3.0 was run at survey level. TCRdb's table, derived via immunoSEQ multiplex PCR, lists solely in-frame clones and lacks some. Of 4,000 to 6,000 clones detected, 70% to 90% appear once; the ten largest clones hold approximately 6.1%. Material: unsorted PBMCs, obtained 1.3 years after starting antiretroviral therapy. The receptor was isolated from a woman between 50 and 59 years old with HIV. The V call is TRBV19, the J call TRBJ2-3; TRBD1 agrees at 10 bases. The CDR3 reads CASSRGTGAADTQYF. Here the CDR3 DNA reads TGTGCCAGCAGCCGCGGGACAGGGGCAGCAGATACGCAGTATTTT.